The sequence of this T cell receptor (beta chain) was determined in a study of cytomegalovirus exposure and HLA in healthy donors (dated by TCRdb to the late 2010s). With regard to the full study: An earlier analysis of some 600 of the donors reported 250 to 350 Gb of sequence data and 90 million to 120 million unique TCR beta sequences obtained from about 200 million T cells. Along with the roughly 610-subject first cohort, a separate validation cohort of over 90 different subjects was used. The number of typed donors differed by locus: roughly 629-640 for A, B, C, DRB1 and DQB1; 522 for DQA1; 606 for DPA1; and roughly 490 for DPB1. To predict cytomegalovirus infection status, the study combined high-throughput TCR immunosequencing, statistical association of individual TCRs with disease status, and machine learning. HLA typing covered class I and class II loci at four-digit resolution. Donor age, sex, ethnicity and CMV serostatus were compiled together with the repertoire data. The study was designed to test whether signatures of past pathogen exposure could be identified by cataloging public T cell receptors. To decide whether each TCR beta V gene segment behaved as functional or pseudogenic, an earlier analysis of approximately 620 of the donors relied on high-throughput TCR beta sequencing. On average, about 200,000 unique TCR beta nucleotide sequences were sequenced per donor among fewer than 500 genotyped donors of the cohort, with roughly 19% of those sequences being non-productive. The T cell repertoires of some 670 subjects were profiled by immunosequencing and related to cytomegalovirus serostatus. Four to six DR-DQ haplotypes were handled as single units for association and clustering, since linkage in the cohort was strong. In a later genetic analysis, genome-wide SNP genotypes for 398 of the 666 donors were used, and that subset was treated as a discovery cohort. All discovery cohort repertoires had been generated using a single sequencing platform. Rather than drawing on any new phenotypic data, the later analysis identified candidate immune exposures from TCR beta sequences and the way those sequences occurred across donors. An early release that covered roughly 600 HLA-typed donors contained approximately 300 gigabases of sequencing data and tens of millions of unique TCR sequences. Of the roughly 400 genotyped donors, over 70% fell in the genetic ancestry cluster associated with self-reported Caucasian donors. In a later analysis, previously published TCR beta repertoires from 550 to 750 donors were re-analyzed and high-resolution HLA genotyping was added so that TCR occurrence patterns could be studied. The study at large found these results: A later analysis found that most CMV-associated TCR beta chains appeared HLA-restricted, with HLA associations seemingly driven largely by CMV exposure. Because the 87-base-pair reads could not distinguish some IMGT-functional V segments, including TRBV6-2 and TRBV6-3, those segments were excluded. The earlier analysis of 450 to 700 of the donors excluded roughly 17 rarely observed V segments, including chromosome 9 orphons, because counts were too low. A cluster of highly shared sequence variants was judged likely to be a technical artifact of the sequencing pipeline. In vitro tests confirmed that a few of the cytomegalovirus-associated TCR beta chains recognize cytomegalovirus antigens. In a later analysis, around 17,000 TCR beta sequences were associated with specific HLA alleles at a false discovery rate of 0.05. In a later analysis, HLA-associated TCR beta chains showed more clonal expansion and lower generation probabilities than non-associated chains that were equally common. According to a later genetic analysis, donors in an Asian-associated ancestry cluster had fewer N-insertions in productive TCRs than the approximately 610-donor mean. In an earlier analysis of under 600 of the donors, most TCR beta V segments were observed in productive rearrangements about 87% or about 30% of the time, broadly matching IMGT annotations. The study listed 150 to 200 TCR beta chains as associated with cytomegalovirus. CMV serostatus was the only immune exposure information available for the cohort. In both the original and validation cohorts, the classifier was reported to diagnose cytomegalovirus status with high specificity and sensitivity. Strong co-occurrence of HLA alleles, especially DR and DQ, made assigning TCR associations to individual alleles difficult. Linkage disequilibrium might explain the correlated functional status among segregating V segments, but an unknown experimental factor could not be ruled out. Only TCR beta chains were sequenced in this cohort, and the absence of alpha or paired-chain data limited detectable features. V-gene and J-gene trimming of TCR beta chains was associated with a missense DCLRE1C variant in a later genetic analysis, and the association was replicated in an independent cohort. Most TCR sequences were seen in very few donors, while some public TCRs were found in many individuals. In a later analysis, TCR association rates were found to vary across HLA loci, with the most associated TCRs seen for DRB1 alleles and the fewest for HLA-C alleles. HLA typing was unavailable for some donors at each locus, so association tests used only the typed subset. Several of the top co-occurrence clusters appeared to be linked to parvovirus B19, influenza, CMV and Epstein-Barr virus, according to a later analysis. The presence/absence analyses assumed that sequencing depth was roughly uniform across donors, and that assumption may not be true. The authors suggested that the approach could potentially be generalized to other disease states and immunological phenotypes. A further reported finding was that TCR beta sequences accurately predicted the HLA-A and HLA-B alleles for most subjects in the first cohort.

The library was made by the immunoSEQ multiplex PCR assay. A mixture of 60 forward primers for TCR Vbeta segments and 13 reverse primers for TCR Jbeta segments was used in the multiplex PCR. The CDR3 region of rearranged TCR beta genes was amplified from genomic DNA by a multiplex PCR assay. The Illumina HiSeq System was used to sequence the amplified TCR beta libraries as 87-base-pair reads. The authors processed their data as follows. In a later analysis, around 80 million unique TCR beta chains were counted across the roughly 610 repertoires, and some 10 million of these chains were shared by at least two donors. A nearest-neighbor algorithm error-corrected the raw reads and collapsed the reads into unique sequences, merging closely related sequences to remove PCR and sequencing errors. Alignment of CDR3 sequences to IMGT reference sequences was used to assign V, D and J gene segments. Each retained sequence needed at least a six-nucleotide match to both a V gene segment and a J gene segment. A rearrangement counted as productive if the CDR3 had no stop codons and remained in frame with V and J, and every other rearrangement counted as non-productive. CDR3 was defined according to IMGT convention as the region running from the second conserved V-encoded cysteine to the conserved J-encoded phenylalanine. Sequences without an unambiguous match to a single V gene segment were excluded from the earlier analysis of approximately 560 of the donors. An earlier analysis of 587 of the donors called V segments functional above 56.7% productive rearrangements and segregating when the between-donor standard deviation exceeded 5%. A statistical classification framework was built to diagnose cytomegalovirus status from the catalog of TCR beta chain sequences. A later analysis assigned V and J genes by comparing TCR nucleotide sequences with IMGT/GENE-DB human TR gene sequences. In a later analysis, CDR3 sequences and most-parsimonious VDJ recombination scenarios were assigned using the TCRdist pipeline. In a later analysis, each TCR beta chain was defined by its CDR3 amino acid sequence together with its V-gene family, and reads without a unique V-gene family were excluded. To address suspected cross-contamination and a sequencing artifact, a later analysis removed around 600 highly shared, low-generation-probability nucleotide sequences. In a later analysis, a clonal expansion index for each public chain was calculated from normalized within-repertoire ranks of inferred template counts. Generation probabilities in a later analysis came from a VDJ recombination model fitted to out-of-frame rearrangements, and those results were checked against IGoR. Hypergeometric tests were used in a later analysis to score TCR-TCR, TCR-HLA and TCR-CMV co-occurrence, with a repertoire-size bias correction applied to the TCR pairs. In a later analysis, false discovery rates were estimated by permuting HLA or CMV assignments 20 times. In a later analysis, co-occurring TCRs were grouped using DBSCAN, with TCRdist sequence similarity added in when clustering inside HLA-allele-positive subsets. Co-occurrence clustering excluded repertoires with fewer than 30,000 or more than 120,000 public chains, plus five with anomalous nucleotide sharing. The table was pulled from immuneACCESS by TCRdb, which kept in-frame rearrangements only. Such tables lose some clones; where checked, under half of the loss comes from unresolved V genes, and the rest has no known cause. V, J and clone size are taken as reported in that table, and D and trimming were inferred from the DNA itself. Counted in this sample were more than 90,000 clones; about 61% of them appeared once. The ten largest clones represent roughly 2.2% of the sample.

The cohort was made up of several hundred healthy bone marrow donors. All cohort members were sampled while nominally healthy, although unrecorded immune exposures were likely present. The donor tested CMV seronegative, placing the donor among the 350 or so seronegative members of the cohort. Every donor gave a peripheral blood sample, and the peripheral blood mononuclear cells from that sample were used for TCR beta sequencing. Genomic DNA was extracted from the blood cell samples with the Qiagen DNeasy Blood Extraction Kit. The CDR3 runs 12 amino acids, cysteine and phenylalanine included. The retained sequence is limited to the CDR3, 36 bases, with the frame set at the first base. For CDR1 and CDR2, the germline V gene lists LGHNA and YSLEER. Only one count was recorded for this clone. Its antigen remains unidentified. One end of the junction does not line up with germline, which may come from a read error.

The sequence derives from a woman in her twenties or thirties in good health and CMV-seronegative. The chain is encoded by TRBV4-3 joined to TRBJ2-1; 10 junctional bases match TRBD2. The sample was PBMCs. The sequenced DNA is TGCGCCAGCAGCCAAGATGGAAGCGGGAGGGTCTTC. This codes for CASSQDGSGRVF.